The clone carrying this TCR beta chain was observed a single time. The data stem from a study of blood T cell repertoires in COVID-19. Background on the study: Collection of acute and convalescent COVID-19 samples took place in the United States, Italy and Spain.

In the authors' methods: The authors estimated nucleated cell counts from reference gene primer amplification. Method: immunoSEQ multiplex PCR; TCRdb's copy keeps in-frame clones and lacks some. Clone size and the V and J calls come from that table; the DNA yielded D and trimming. The sample comprises a few hundred thousand clones, about nine tenths of which are singletons, and about 11% rests with the top ten. The germline CDR1 and CDR2 sequences are MDHEN and SYDVKM. The V gene lost 3 bases and the J gene lost 3 bases, with 6 bases spanning the gap. This CDR3 has 14 residues. Sequenced sample: peripheral blood. The receptor was isolated from a woman in her twenties or thirties with COVID-19, enrolled during active disease. J is TRBJ2-6 and V is TRBV28, with D perhaps TRBD1 (6 bases). In nucleotides, the CDR3 is TGTGCCAGCAGTTTCAGGGGTGGGGCCAACGTCCTGACTTTC. This codes for CASSFRGGANVLTF. Supplemented by reference TRBV28 and TRBJ2-6, the full variable domain reads DVKVTQSSRYLVKRTGEKVFLECVQDMDHENMFWYRQDPGLGLRLIYFSYDVKMKEKGDIPEGYSVSREKKERFSLILESASTNQTSMYLCASSFRGGANVLTFGAGSRLTVL.